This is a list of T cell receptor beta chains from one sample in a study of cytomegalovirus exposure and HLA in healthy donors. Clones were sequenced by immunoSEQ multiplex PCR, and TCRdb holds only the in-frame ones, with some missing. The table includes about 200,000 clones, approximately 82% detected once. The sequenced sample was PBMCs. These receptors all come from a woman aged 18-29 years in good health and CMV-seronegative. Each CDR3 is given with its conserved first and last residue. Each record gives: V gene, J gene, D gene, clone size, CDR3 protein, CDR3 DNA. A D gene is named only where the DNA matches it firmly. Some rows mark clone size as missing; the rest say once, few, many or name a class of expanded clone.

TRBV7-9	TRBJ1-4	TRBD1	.	CASSLTTGTNEKLFF	TGTGCCAGCAGCTTGACGACAGGGACTAATGAAAAACTGTTTTTT
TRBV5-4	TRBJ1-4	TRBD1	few	CASSSGQVGRNEKLFF	TGTGCCAGCAGCTCGGGACAGGTCGGAAGGAATGAAAAACTGTTTTTT
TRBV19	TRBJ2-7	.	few	CASKATVGNYEQYF	TGTGCCAGTAAGGCGACAGTAGGTAACTACGAGCAGTACTTC
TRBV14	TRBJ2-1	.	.	CASSQSGAFNEQFF	TGTGCCAGCAGCCAGTCGGGAGCTTTCAATGAGCAGTTCTTC
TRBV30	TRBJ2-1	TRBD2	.	CAWILAGRHNEQFF	TGTGCCTGGATTCTAGCGGGACGTCACAATGAGCAGTTCTTC
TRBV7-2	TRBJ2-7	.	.	CASSSTPSYEQYF	TGTGCCAGCAGCTCAACACCCTCCTACGAGCAGTACTTC
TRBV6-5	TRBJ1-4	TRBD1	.	CASSYDRGSEKLFF	TGTGCCAGCAGCTACGACAGGGGTAGTGAAAAACTGTTTTTT
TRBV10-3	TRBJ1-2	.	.	CAISENIGGGYTF	TGTGCCATCAGTGAGAACATTGGAGGTGGCTACACCTTC
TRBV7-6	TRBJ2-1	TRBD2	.	CASSPGLGDNEQFF	TGTGCCAGCAGCCCGGGACTAGGGGACAATGAGCAGTTCTTC
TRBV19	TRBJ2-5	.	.	CASSIRGGETQYF	TGTGCCAGTAGTATTCGGGGAGGCGAGACCCAGTACTTC
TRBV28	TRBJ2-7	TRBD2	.	CASSFRLAASYEQYF	TGTGCCAGCAGTTTCCGGCTAGCGGCGTCCTACGAGCAGTACTTC
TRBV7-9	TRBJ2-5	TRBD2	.	CASSLVGLAEPETQYF	TGTGCCAGCAGCTTAGTGGGACTAGCGGAACCAGAGACCCAGTACTTC
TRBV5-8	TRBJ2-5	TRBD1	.	CASSPWDREETQYF	TGTGCCAGCAGCCCCTGGGACAGAGAAGAGACCCAGTACTTC
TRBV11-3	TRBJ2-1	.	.	CASSDEGGSYNEQFF	TGTGCCAGCAGCGATGAAGGAGGCTCCTACAATGAGCAGTTCTTC
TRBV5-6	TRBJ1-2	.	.	CASSLNRNGYTF	TGTGCCAGCAGCTTAAACAGAAACGGCTACACCTTC
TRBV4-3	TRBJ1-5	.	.	CASSQDGAGPGQPQHF	TGCGCCAGCAGCCAAGATGGTGCGGGACCCGGACAGCCCCAGCATTTT
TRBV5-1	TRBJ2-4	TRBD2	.	CASSLAASGGNIQYF	TGCGCCAGCAGCTTGGCGGCTAGCGGTGGGAACATTCAGTACTTC
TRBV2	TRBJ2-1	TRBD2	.	CASSSTSGRREQFF	TGTGCCAGCAGTTCGACTAGCGGGAGGCGTGAGCAGTTCTTC
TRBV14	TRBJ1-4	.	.	CASSQGASTNEKLFF	TGTGCCAGCAGCCAAGGGGCCTCAACTAATGAAAAACTGTTTTTT
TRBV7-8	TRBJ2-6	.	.	CASSIPRPGANVLTF	TGTGCCAGCAGCATCCCCCGTCCTGGGGCCAACGTCCTGACTTTC
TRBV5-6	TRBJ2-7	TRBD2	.	CASSLLGAGGEEQYF	TGTGCCAGCAGCTTGTTAGGAGCGGGAGGTGAGGAGCAGTACTTC
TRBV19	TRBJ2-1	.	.	CAISDGNPLNEQFF	TGTGCCATCTCCGACGGGAACCCTTTGAATGAGCAGTTCTTC
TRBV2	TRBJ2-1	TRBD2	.	CASSASGTSGSYNEQFF	TGTGCCAGCAGTGCCTCCGGGACTAGCGGCTCCTACAATGAGCAGTTCTTC
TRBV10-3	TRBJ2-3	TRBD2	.	CAISASGSMDTQYF	TGTGCCATCAGTGCCAGCGGGAGCATGGATACGCAGTATTTT
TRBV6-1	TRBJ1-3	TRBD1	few	CATRQGLSSGNTIYF	TGTGCCACGAGACAGGGCCTCAGCTCTGGAAACACCATATATTTT
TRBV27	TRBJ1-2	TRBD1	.	CASSTPGRTGYGYTF	TGTGCCAGCAGTACCCCGGGCCGGACAGGCTATGGCTACACCTTC
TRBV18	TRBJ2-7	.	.	CASSPVSSSHEQYF	TGTGCCAGCTCACCAGTCTCGAGTTCCCACGAGCAGTACTTC
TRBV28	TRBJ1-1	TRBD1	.	CASRDRGTEAFF	TGTGCCAGCAGGGACAGGGGCACTGAAGCTTTCTTT
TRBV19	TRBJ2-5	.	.	CASSQESPGETQYF	TGTGCCAGTAGTCAGGAATCCCCAGGGGAGACCCAGTACTTC
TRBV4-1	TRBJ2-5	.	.	CASSQDSTSQETQYF	TGCGCCAGCAGCCAAGATAGTACTAGCCAAGAGACCCAGTACTTC
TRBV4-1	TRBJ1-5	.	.	CASSQDGREPQHF	TGCGCCAGCAGCCAAGATGGTCGAGAGCCCCAGCATTTT
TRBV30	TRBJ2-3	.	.	CAWSPGTGSTDTQYF	TGTGCCTGGAGTCCCGGGACTGGGAGCACAGATACGCAGTATTTT
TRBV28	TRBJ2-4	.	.	CASSFQERRGQNIQYF	TGTGCCAGCAGTTTTCAGGAGCGCAGGGGCCAAAACATTCAGTACTTC
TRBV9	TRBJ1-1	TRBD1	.	CASSPRDRGHEAFF	TGTGCCAGCAGCCCAAGGGACAGGGGTCATGAAGCTTTCTTT
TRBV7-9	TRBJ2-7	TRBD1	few	CASSLVGQGFRGQYF	TGTGCCAGCAGCTTAGTGGGACAGGGGTTCCGCGGGCAGTACTTC
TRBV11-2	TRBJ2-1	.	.	CASSLTSSYNEQFF	TGTGCCAGCAGCTTAACTAGCTCCTACAATGAGCAGTTCTTC
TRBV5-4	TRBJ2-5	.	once	CATKWRNQETQYF	TGTGCCACCAAATGGAGGAATCAAGAGACCCAGTACTTC
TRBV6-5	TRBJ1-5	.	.	CASSSQEGNQPQHF	TGTGCCAGCAGTTCTCAGGAGGGAAATCAGCCCCAGCATTTT
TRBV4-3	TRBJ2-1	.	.	CASSQDGREGGEQFF	TGCGCCAGCAGCCAAGATGGGAGGGAAGGGGGTGAGCAGTTCTTC
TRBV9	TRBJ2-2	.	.	CASSVGAVANTGELFF	TGTGCCAGCAGCGTAGGTGCGGTGGCGAACACCGGGGAGCTGTTTTTT
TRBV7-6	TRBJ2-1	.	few	CASSFQSYNEQFF	TGTGCCAGCAGCTTTCAGTCGTACAATGAGCAGTTCTTC
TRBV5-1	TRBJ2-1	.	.	CASSLAPGYNEQFF	TGCGCCAGCAGCTTGGCCCCGGGCTACAATGAGCAGTTCTTC
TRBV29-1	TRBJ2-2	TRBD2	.	CSARGGSYGLAGISGELFF	TGCAGCGCACGAGGAGGGTCTTACGGGCTAGCGGGAATATCGGGGGAGCTGTTTTTT
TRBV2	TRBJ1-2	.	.	CASRVEANNYGYTF	TGTGCCAGCAGGGTCGAGGCCAATAACTATGGCTACACCTTC
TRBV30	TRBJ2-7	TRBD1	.	CAWSVGQGANEQYF	TGTGCCTGGAGTGTAGGGCAGGGGGCCAACGAGCAGTACTTC
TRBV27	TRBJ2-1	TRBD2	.	CASSLLGVAGTVNEQFF	TGTGCCAGCAGTTTATTGGGCGTAGCGGGAACTGTGAATGAGCAGTTCTTC
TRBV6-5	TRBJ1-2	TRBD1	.	CASSYSTGQLLEFF	TGTGCCAGCAGTTACTCGACGGGACAGCTCTTAGAGTTCTTC
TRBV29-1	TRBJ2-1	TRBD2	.	CSVGLANYNEQFF	TGCAGCGTTGGACTAGCGAACTACAATGAGCAGTTCTTC
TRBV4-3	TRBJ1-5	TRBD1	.	CASSPRQGEQPQHF	TGCGCCAGCAGCCCGCGACAGGGTGAACAGCCCCAGCATTTT
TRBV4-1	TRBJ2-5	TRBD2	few	CASSQELAGHQETQYF	TGCGCCAGCAGCCAAGAGCTAGCGGGGCACCAAGAGACCCAGTACTTC